The source of this T cell receptor beta chain is a study of Graves' ophthalmopathy and Graves' hyperthyroidism. On the study more broadly: The study drew peripheral blood at initial diagnosis, before any treatment.

V was clipped by 8 bases and J by 0 bases, with 11 bases between them. CDR3 length equals 14 residues. Germline V gene sequence: CDR1 MNHNS, CDR2 SASEGT. This clonotype came up many times. Amplified material comprised TCR beta CDR3 regions derived from RNA transcripts. First-round RT-PCR employed HTBI primers, with a second-round multiplex PCR after it. TCRdb re-called the multiplex PCR reads through MiXCR, storing one row per CDR3 protein. The sample holds under 350,000 distinct CDR3 sequences, roughly 15% seen once. Moderate-to-severe activity, CAS ≥3, NOSPECS ≥4 and a duration under 3 months were seen in donors with ophthalmopathy. From fresh peripheral blood, around 9.3 ml in volume, the PBMCs were obtained.

Specimen: peripheral blood. The sequence was obtained from an adult man with Graves' ophthalmopathy. The chain uses TRBV6-1 and TRBJ1-5; D not certain. CDR3 DNA sequence: TGTGCCAGCGGCCGGGATAATAGCAATCAGCCCCAGCATTTT. Translating it yields CASGRDNSNQPQHF.